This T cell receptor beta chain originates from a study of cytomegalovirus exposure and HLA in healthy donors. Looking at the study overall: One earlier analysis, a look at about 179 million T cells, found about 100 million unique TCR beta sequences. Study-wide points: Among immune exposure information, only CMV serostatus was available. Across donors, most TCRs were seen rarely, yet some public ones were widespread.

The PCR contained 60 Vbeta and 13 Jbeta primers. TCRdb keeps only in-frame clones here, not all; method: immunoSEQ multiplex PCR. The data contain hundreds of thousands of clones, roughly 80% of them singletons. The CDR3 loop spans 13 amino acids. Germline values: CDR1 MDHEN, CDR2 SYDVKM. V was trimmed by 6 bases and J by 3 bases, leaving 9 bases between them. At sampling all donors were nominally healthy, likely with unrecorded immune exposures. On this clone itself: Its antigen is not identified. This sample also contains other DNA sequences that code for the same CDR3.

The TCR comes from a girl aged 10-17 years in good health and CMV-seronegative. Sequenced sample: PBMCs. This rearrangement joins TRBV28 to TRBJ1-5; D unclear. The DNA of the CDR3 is TGTGCCAGCAGCATGACACCCAATCAGCCCCAGCATTTT. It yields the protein CASSMTPNQPQHF.